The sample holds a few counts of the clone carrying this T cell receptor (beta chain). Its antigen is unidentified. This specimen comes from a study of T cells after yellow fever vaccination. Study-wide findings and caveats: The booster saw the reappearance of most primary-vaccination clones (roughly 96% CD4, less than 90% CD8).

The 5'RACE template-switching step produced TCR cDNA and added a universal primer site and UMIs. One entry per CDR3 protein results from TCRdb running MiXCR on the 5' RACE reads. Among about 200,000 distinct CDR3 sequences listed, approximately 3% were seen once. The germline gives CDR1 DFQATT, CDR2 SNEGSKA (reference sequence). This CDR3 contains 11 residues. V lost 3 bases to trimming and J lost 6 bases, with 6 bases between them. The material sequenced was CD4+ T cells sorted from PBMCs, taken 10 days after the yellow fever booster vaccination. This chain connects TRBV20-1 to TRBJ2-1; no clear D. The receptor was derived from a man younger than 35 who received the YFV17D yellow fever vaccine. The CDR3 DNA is TGCAGTGCTAGCCCCCTCAATGAGCAGTTCTTC. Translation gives CSASPLNEQFF.